Listed below are T cell receptor beta chains from one sample, sequenced in a study of cytomegalovirus exposure and HLA in healthy donors. Assay: immunoSEQ multiplex PCR; the TCRdb copy retains only in-frame clones and omits some. The table shows about 73,000 clones, with 75% occurring only once. The sequencing sample was made of PBMCs. These receptors were taken from a man aged 65 to 85 in good health and CMV-seronegative. Each CDR3 is given with its conserved first and last residue. D genes are given only for firm matches. Size tells how often a clone was seen (once, few, many) or the class of an expanded clone, and some rows leave it out.

v_gene	d_gene	j_gene	abundance	CDR3nt	CDR3aa
TRBV11-3	TRBD2	TRBJ2-3	NA	TGTGCCAGCAGCTTAGGACTAGCGGGAGGCACAGATACGCAGTATTTT	CASSLGLAGGTDTQYF
TRBV5-1	NA	TRBJ2-2	NA	TGCGCCAGCAGCTTGGGGGAGGCCGGGGAGCTGTTTTTT	CASSLGEAGELFF
TRBV9	NA	TRBJ2-2	NA	TGTGCCAGCAGCGCCTTCCTCACAGGGGGCGCAGGGCTAGCGGGTACCGGGGAGCTGTTTTTT	CASSAFLTGGAGLAGTGELFF
TRBV2	NA	TRBJ1-1	NA	TGTGCCAGCAGTACCGAAGCGAACACTGAAGCTTTCTTT	CASSTEANTEAFF
TRBV5-4	TRBD2	TRBJ2-3	NA	TGTGCCAGCAGCGCTCTAGCGGGGGATCGGGGGGGGCAGTATTTT	CASSALAGDRGGQYF
TRBV15	NA	TRBJ2-3	NA	TGTGCCACCAGCAGAGTACCCTTTGGGGGGAGTTGGGATACGCAGTATTTT	CATSRVPFGGSWDTQYF
TRBV2	TRBD2	TRBJ2-1	NA	TGTGCCAGACGTAGCGGGGCTTTCGGGCCTGAGCAGTTCTTC	CARRSGAFGPEQFF
TRBV18	NA	TRBJ2-2	few	TGTGCCAGCTCACAGGGGTCGGGCCGGAACACCGGGGAGCTGTTTTTT	CASSQGSGRNTGELFF
TRBV19	NA	TRBJ2-3	NA	TGTGCCAGTAGAAATGGGATCGGGGGAGGCACAGATACGCAGTATTTT	CASRNGIGGGTDTQYF
TRBV9	NA	TRBJ1-3	NA	TGTGCCAGCAGCGTACTGGCCGCCAGCTCTGGAAACACCATATATTTT	CASSVLAASSGNTIYF
TRBV18	TRBD1	TRBJ1-4	NA	TGTGCCAGCTCGATCCCGGGACAGGGGATAGGGGCAACTAATGAAAAACTGTTTTTT	CASSIPGQGIGATNEKLFF
TRBV19	TRBD1	TRBJ1-5	NA	TGTGCCAGTAGGGACAGGCTGATGCAGCCCCAGCATTTT	CASRDRLMQPQHF
TRBV28	NA	TRBJ1-1	NA	TGTGCCAGCAGTTTGGCGGGGGCGGGAGGGAACACTGAAGCTTTCTTT	CASSLAGAGGNTEAFF
TRBV9	TRBD2	TRBJ2-3	NA	TGTGCCAGCAGCGTAGAGAATACGACTAGCGGGAGCACAGATACGCAGTATTTT	CASSVENTTSGSTDTQYF
TRBV6-5	NA	TRBJ2-7	NA	TGTGCCAGCAGTTACTCTGGACAGATCTCCTACGAGCAGTACTTC	CASSYSGQISYEQYF
TRBV28	NA	TRBJ1-6	NA	TGTGCCAGCAGCTTTTACGGTAGGGGCCTTTCGGATTCACCCCTCCACTTT	CASSFYGRGLSDSPLHF
TRBV15	NA	TRBJ2-1	NA	TGTGCCACCAGCGGAAGACAGGCGCTCCTTCACAATGAGCAGTTCTTC	CATSGRQALLHNEQFF
TRBV28	NA	TRBJ1-2	NA	TGTGCCAGCAGGAAGGACAGCGTTTGCGGCTACACCTTC	CASRKDSVCGYTF
TRBV7-9	NA	TRBJ2-3	NA	TGTGCCAGCAGCATTGGAGACAGCTTCACAGATACGCAGTATTTT	CASSIGDSFTDTQYF
TRBV18	TRBD2	TRBJ2-7	NA	TGTGCCAGCTCACCACCGTCCCGGGGAGGGCTCGAGCAGTACTTC	CASSPPSRGGLEQYF
TRBV30	NA	TRBJ1-1	few	TGTGCCTGGAGGGTACAGGGGAACACTGAAGCTTTCTTT	CAWRVQGNTEAFF
TRBV27	NA	TRBJ2-7	NA	TGTGCCAGCAGTTTATTCCCAGGCACCTACGAGCAGTACTTC	CASSLFPGTYEQYF
TRBV19	NA	TRBJ1-5	NA	TGTGCCAGTAGTACCCAAGGGGGTCAGCCCCAGCATTTT	CASSTQGGQPQHF
TRBV11-2	TRBD1	TRBJ2-7	NA	TGTGCCAGCAGCTCCCGTAGGTTGACAGGGGACTACGAGCAGTACTTC	CASSSRRLTGDYEQYF
TRBV6-1	NA	TRBJ1-6	NA	TGTGCCAGCAGTGGATGGACAGTTAATTCACCCCTCCACTTT	CASSGWTVNSPLHF
TRBV4-1	TRBD1	TRBJ1-5	NA	TGCGCCAGCAGCCAACGACAGGGGGCCCGGGATCAGCCCCAGCATTTT	CASSQRQGARDQPQHF